This T cell receptor beta chain came from a study of HIV-infected patients and healthy controls. General study points: In HIV-infected patients, the apparent post-therapy Gini index recovery did not replicate in size-matched data. MAIT alpha-chain CDR3s were frequent in healthy controls, depleted in HIV+.

Alpha and beta constant-region primers primed reverse transcription of about 0.5 ug RNA. Using multiplexing indices, alpha and beta chain libraries were generated apart by chain-specific third strand synthesis. Ligation attached cDNA to a 5' RACE adapter that carried a random hexamer and SP2 site. Two random hexamers, added before amplification and joined, formed each molecule's 12-nucleotide barcode. MiXCR, run by TCRdb on the 5' RACE reads, gives a single entry per CDR3 protein. Here the sample spans roughly 9,000 distinct CDR3 sequences, about 5.8% being singletons. This clonotype showed up many times. Its antigen remains unidentified. Whole blood was used without fractionation, so all unsorted peripheral T cells were included. With 5 bases clipped from V and 6 bases from J, the junction kept 13 bases outside the gene matches. This CDR3 comprises 16 residues.

The chain carries TRBV12-3 or TRBV12-4 and TRBJ2-5, with 9 bases that match TRBD2. The sample consisted of blood. The receptor's source is an adult in good health. DNA for the CDR3: TGTGCCAGCAGTGAGGCGGGAGGGCCTTTTATGAAGACCCAGTACTTC. Protein sequence: CASSEAGGPFMKTQYF.